Below, 12 T cell receptor beta chains from the same sample are listed, as sequenced in a study of spatial heterogeneity in lung cancer. Time point: sample taken at primary tumor resection. MiXCR, run by TCRdb on the 5' RACE reads, gives a single entry per CDR3 protein. The data show under 13,000 distinct CDR3 sequences, roughly 8% seen once. The antigens these receptors bind are not known. General observations from the study: Tumoral mutation counts were tracked by counts of expanded intratumoral alpha and beta TCRs.

The specimen comprised lung tumor tissue, sampled at surgery. The receptors were sampled from a female donor with early-stage non-small cell lung cancer.

This clonotype was detected many times. The V and J genes are TRBV7-7 and TRBJ1-4; D ambiguous. This CDR3 has 9 amino acids. Germline loops: CDR1 SSHAT, CDR2 FNYEAQ (reference sequence). The CDR3 DNA follows: TGTGCTGTGGGGGAAAAACTGTTTTTT. Protein: CAVGEKLFF.

This clonotype has ten or more counts. V gene TRBV20-1 combines with J gene TRBJ2-5; 11 bases are shared with TRBD2. CDR1 is DFQATT and CDR2 is SNEGSKA in the germline V gene (reference sequence). V was pared by 5 bases and J by 2 bases, with 4 bases of the junction left unmatched. The CDR3 sequence is 14 residues long. Here the CDR3 reads CSAPTSGVQETQYF. The CDR3 DNA reads as TGCAGTGCTCCGACTAGCGGGGTTCAAGAGACCCAGTACTTC.

This clonotype was seen at least ten times. The chain carries TRBV2 and TRBJ2-1; the match to TRBD2 covers 7 bases. CDR1 and CDR2 from the germline V gene are SNHLY and FYNNEI. V shed 6 bases and J 13 bases; nucleotides not matched to a gene: 6. The CDR3 is 11 residues long. This chain's CDR3 is CASSERGGQFF. CDR3 nucleotide sequence: TGTGCCAGCAGCGAGCGGGGAGGTCAGTTCTTC.

This clonotype was detected ten times or more. The genes are TRBV6-2 or TRBV6-3 and TRBJ2-2, with D hard to call. Germline V gene lookup returns CDR1 MNHEY and CDR2 SVGEGT. The length of the CDR3 is 12 residues. V lost 4 bases and J 1 base, leaving 1 base between the germline ends. The CDR3 DNA reads as TGTGCCAGCAGTTGGAACACCGGGGAGCTGTTTTTT. Protein sequence: CASSWNTGELFF.

Ten or more counts support this clonotype. The J gene is TRBJ1-2, the V gene TRBV7-2; D gene unclear. V shed 5 bases and J shed 5 bases, with 15 bases lying between them. CDR3 size: 14 residues. In germline, CDR1 is SGHTA, CDR2 FQGNSA. The CDR3 DNA follows: TGTGCCAGCAGCCCGGATGTACGCGTTTATGGCTACACCTTC. Its protein product is CASSPDVRVYGYTF.

In this sample, this clonotype turned up many times. This chain links TRBV15 with TRBJ1-1, with TRBD1 matching over 10 bases. Trimming removed 4 bases from V and 7 bases from J; junction bases left unmatched: 9. CDR3 length: 15 amino acids. CDR1 and CDR2 from the germline V gene are LNHNV and YYDKDF (reference sequence). CDR3 in amino acids: CATSIPGQGTNEAFF. The CDR3 DNA reads TGTGCCACCAGCATCCCGGGACAGGGGACCAATGAAGCTTTCTTT. The full variable domain, with the rest looked up from reference TRBV15 and TRBJ1-1, is DAMVIQNPRYQVTQFGKPVTLSCSQTLNHNVMYWYQQKSSQAPKLLFHYYDKDFNNEADTPDNFQSRRPNTSFCFLDIRSPGLGDTAMYLCATSIPGQGTNEAFFGQGTRLTVV.

This rearrangement joins TRBV20-1 to TRBJ1-1; 7 nucleotides match TRBD1. V was clipped by 0 bases and J by 9 bases; unmatched bases: 10. This CDR3 comprises 14 residues. The germline gives CDR1 DFQATT, CDR2 SNEGSKA (reference sequence). The CDR3 bases are TGCAGTGCTAGAGATCCCAGACAGGGAAACAAAGCTTTCTTT. Amino acid sequence: CSARDPRQGNKAFF.

This clonotype has at least ten counts. The V call is TRBV5-1, the J call TRBJ2-5; 8 bases agree with TRBD1. With 0 bases clipped from V and 5 bases from J, the junction kept 6 bases outside the gene matches. Germline values: CDR1 SGHRS, CDR2 YFSETQ. This CDR3 contains 15 residues. The CDR3 sequence is CASSLEDRVGETQYF. CDR3 bases: TGCGCCAGCAGCTTGGAGGACAGGGTTGGGGAGACCCAGTACTTC.

Relative to its sample, this clonotype is medium-sized. The chain couples TRBV2 to TRBJ1-1; 8 nucleotides match TRBD1. The CDR3 extends over 13 amino acids. Germline values: CDR1 SNHLY, CDR2 FYNNEI. The V and J ends lost 6 bases and 5 bases, in that order; junction bases with no gene match: 5. The CDR3 DNA sequence: TGTGCCAGCAGCTATACAGGGGGTACTGAAGCTTTCTTT. Encoded protein: CASSYTGGTEAFF.

Ten or more counts support this clonotype. This sequence joins TRBV29-1 and TRBJ1-4; 8 bases align to TRBD1. Germline lookup yields CDR1 SQVTM and CDR2 ANQGSEA. V lost 8 bases, J lost 7 bases, and 9 bases stayed unmatched. This CDR3 spans 13 amino acids. CDR3 sequence: CSTRQGAGEKLFF. CDR3 in DNA: TGCAGCACACGGCAGGGGGCAGGTGAAAAACTGTTTTTT. Full variable domain (rest looked up from reference TRBV29-1 and TRBJ1-4): SAVISQKPSRDICQRGTSLTIQCQVDSQVTMMFWYRQQPGQSLTLIATANQGSEATYESGFVIDKFPISRPNLTFSTLTVSNMSPEDSSIYLCSTRQGAGEKLFFGSGTQLSVL.

In its sample, this clonotype was seen many times. The genes are TRBV5-1 and TRBJ1-1, with D perhaps TRBD1 (5 bases). In germline, CDR1 is SGHRS, CDR2 YFSETQ. V was trimmed by 3 bases and J by 4 bases, leaving 19 bases between them. The CDR3 covers 16 residues. In DNA, the CDR3 is TGCGCCAGCAGCTCGCTGGGGGAAATAGGTACCACTGAAGCTTTCTTT. It yields the protein CASSSLGEIGTTEAFF. Complete variable domain (other parts from reference TRBV5-1 and TRBJ1-1): KAGVTQTPRYLIKTRGQQVTLSCSPISGHRSVSWYQQTPGQGLQFLFEYFSETQRNKGNFPGRFSGRQFSNSRSEMNVSTLELGDSALYLCASSSLGEIGTTEAFFGQGTRLTVV.

This clonotype has at least ten counts. V is TRBV28 and J is TRBJ1-6, with 7 bases identical to TRBD1. J lost 14 bases, V lost 6 bases, and 7 bases had no gene match. The CDR3 runs to 12 residues. From germline, CDR1 is MDHEN and CDR2 SYDVKM. CDR3 DNA: TGTGCCAGCAGCTCGACAGGGCTGTCCCTCCACTTT. The encoded protein is CASSSTGLSLHF.